The present entry profiles one T cell receptor beta chain with its context. Its cognate antigen is unknown. TCRdb's copy holds only in-frame clones and misses some; the assay was immunoSEQ multiplex PCR. The table has about 100,000 clones, approximately 90% seen once. The germline V gene has CDR1 LGHDT and CDR2 YNNKEL (reference sequence). The CDR3 covers 12 residues. V lost 1 base to trimming and J lost 4 bases, with 5 bases between them. The record originates from a study of T cell responses to AZD1222 COVID-19 vaccine. At the level of the study: Second doses at about 4 or about 12 weeks were pooled. General observations from the study: Researchers report vaccine-associated CD4 TCRs spanning spike, with dominance at 160-218 and 743-854. Close to half of spike-specific TCRs reportedly recognize unmutated variant regions.

The TCR was taken from an adult in good health. The chain combines TRBV3-1 (or the pseudogene TRBV3-2) with TRBJ2-7; either TRBD1 or TRBD2 may supply D (5 bases each). The material sequenced was peripheral blood, taken on day 0 of AZD1222 vaccination. CDR3 DNA sequence: TGTGCCAGCAGCCAAGGGGGGTACGAGCAGTACTTC. Translation gives CASSQGGYEQYF.